This T cell receptor (beta chain) was profiled in a study of beta chain features in type 1 diabetes. TCRB transcripts that were expressed got sequenced, as all of the isolated RNA had been reverse transcribed. Assay used: immunoSEQ multiplex PCR; TCRdb lists only in-frame clones, some missing. The repertoire holds approximately 340,000 clones, with about 14% as singletons. Every donor had blood drawn once into heparin, approximately 0.11 L on average. The V segment lost 6 bases and the J segment 5 bases; nucleotides outside the gene matches: 9. CDR1 and CDR2 from the germline V gene are LNHNV and YYDKDF (reference sequence). The CDR3 runs 16 residues.

The sequenced sample consisted of naive CD4+ T cells from blood. This TCR came from a woman between 18 and 29 years old in good health. The chain links TRBV15 to TRBJ2-1, with TRBD2 matching 11 bases. The CDR3 protein is CATSLAGGPGDNEQFF. In DNA, the CDR3 is TGTGCCACCAGTTTAGCGGGAGGGCCTGGAGACAATGAGCAGTTCTTC. The variable domain in full, completed from reference TRBV15 and TRBJ2-1, reads DAMVIQNPRYQVTQFGKPVTLSCSQTLNHNVMYWYQQKSSQAPKLLFHYYDKDFNNEADTPDNFQSRRPNTSFCFLDIRSPGLGDTAMYLCATSLAGGPGDNEQFFGPGTRLTVL.